These 11 T cell receptor beta chains share one sample of origin, sequenced in a study of blood T cells in healthy people across ages. A J-beta primer mix and a sample-barcoded 5' primer were used in a second PCR of about 6 to 12 cycles. Via MiXCR, TCRdb re-called the 5' RACE reads, giving one row per CDR3 protein. The table includes about 1.8 million distinct CDR3 sequences, less than 50% detected once. Sequencing input: blood. The receptors stem from a middle-aged woman in good health.

This clonotype has more than one count but fewer than ten. The chain carries TRBV4-2 and TRBJ2-1; TRBD2 aligns across 7 bases. Germline trimming cut 0 bases from V and 3 bases from J; bases unmatched to any gene: 8. The length of the CDR3 is 17 residues. Germline V gives CDR1 LGHNA, CDR2 YNFKEQ. The CDR3 coding sequence is TGTGCCAGCAGCCAAGATTCCCCCCTAGCGGTCTACAATGAGCAGTTCTTC. Protein product: CASSQDSPLAVYNEQFF.

J is TRBJ2-5 and V is TRBV4-1; 11 bases fit TRBD2. The J call could be wrong; TRBJ2-7 is a better fit for the DNA end. CDR1 and CDR2 (germline): MGHRA, YSYEKL. This CDR3 comprises 19 residues. This CDR3 is CASSQLRLAGGLGNYEQYF. For the CDR3, the DNA is TGCGCCAGCAGCCAACTCAGGCTAGCGGGGGGCCTGGGGAACTACGAGCAGTACTTC.

The chain has TRBV29-1 and TRBJ2-3; D uncertain. The CDR3 runs 13 residues. Trimming removed 3 bases from V and 3 bases from J, with 10 bases in between. Germline assignment: CDR1 SQVTM and CDR2 ANQGSEA. The CDR3: CSVDWKETDTQYF. In nucleotides, the CDR3 is TGCAGCGTTGATTGGAAAGAAACAGATACGCAGTATTTT.

In its sample, this clonotype was seen a few times. The chain joins TRBV6-1 to TRBJ1-4; unclear D gene. V shed 1 base and J shed 6 bases, with 9 bases lying between them. The CDR3 is 14 amino acids. Germline V gene sequence: CDR1 MNHNS, CDR2 SASEGT. CDR3: CASSEEAGDEKLFF. CDR3 bases: TGTGCCAGCAGTGAAGAGGCAGGAGATGAAAAACTGTTTTTT.

The chain couples TRBV9 to TRBJ1-6, with D possibly matching TRBD1 (5 bases). Germline assignment: CDR1 SGDLS and CDR2 YYNGEE. This CDR3 spans 15 amino acids. The V end was cut by 3 bases, the J end by 6 bases, with 13 bases between. The CDR3 DNA follows: TGTGCCAGCAGCGCCGGGGCCCCTTCTAATTCACCCCTCCACTTT. Translation gives CASSAGAPSNSPLHF.

This chain connects TRBV18 to TRBJ2-7; 9 bases are shared with TRBD1. J lost 2 bases, V lost 8 bases, and 4 bases had no gene match. This CDR3 region has 13 residues. Per germline, CDR1 KGHSH and CDR2 LQKENI. Here the CDR3 DNA reads TGTGCCAGCGTGCGGACAGGGGCCTACGAGCAGTACTTC. Its translation: CASVRTGAYEQYF.

This chain links TRBV6-2 or TRBV6-3 with TRBJ2-7; TRBD2 is a possible D gene (6 bases). Near its end, the DNA agrees better with TRBJ2-5, so the J call may be wrong. Per the germline V gene, CDR1 is MNHEY and CDR2 is SVGEGT. The CDR3 extends over 14 amino acids. This chain's CDR3 is CASSYGWRGETQYF. CDR3 bases: TGTGCCAGCAGTTATGGGTGGCGGGGCGAGACCCAGTACTTC.

The chain combines TRBV5-1 with TRBJ1-2; 9 bases line up with TRBD1. From germline, CDR1 is SGHRS and CDR2 YFSETQ. V was clipped by 4 bases and J by 3 bases; unmatched bases: 7. This CDR3 spans 15 amino acids. Here the CDR3 reads CASSLDRGSDYGYTF. CDR3 nucleotide sequence: TGCGCCAGCAGCCTGGACAGGGGCTCCGACTATGGCTACACCTTC.

The J gene is TRBJ1-6, the V gene TRBV5-1, with D perhaps TRBD1 (6 bases). Per germline, CDR1 SGHRS and CDR2 YFSETQ. CDR3 length: 18 amino acids. V dropped 5 bases and J dropped 7 bases, with 25 bases sitting between them. CDR3 DNA: TGCGCCAGCAGTTTTTTTTCCCTTGACAGGCCGCGGAATTCACCCCTCCACTTT. Amino acid sequence: CASSFFSLDRPRNSPLHF.

This clonotype was seen only a few times. The V call is TRBV4-3, the J call TRBJ1-6, with D uncertain. Germline CDR1 LGHNA, CDR2 YSLEER. V was cut by 4 bases and J by 0 bases, with 13 bases left in between. There are 17 residues in the CDR3. This chain's CDR3 is CASSRGTASSYNSPLHF. The CDR3 region has the DNA TGCGCCAGCAGCCGGGGAACAGCGAGCTCCTATAATTCACCCCTCCACTTT.

The V gene is TRBV29-1, the J gene TRBJ2-3, with D perhaps TRBD2 (6 bases). The CDR3 is 14 residues long. The ends were cut back, 7 bases at V and 8 bases at J, with 22 bases in the middle. Germline V lookup: CDR1 SQVTM, CDR2 ANQGSEA. The DNA of the CDR3 is TGCAGCGCCGAAGGGACTTCCGAAGCTGGTACGCAGTATTTT. Amino acid sequence: CSAEGTSEAGTQYF.